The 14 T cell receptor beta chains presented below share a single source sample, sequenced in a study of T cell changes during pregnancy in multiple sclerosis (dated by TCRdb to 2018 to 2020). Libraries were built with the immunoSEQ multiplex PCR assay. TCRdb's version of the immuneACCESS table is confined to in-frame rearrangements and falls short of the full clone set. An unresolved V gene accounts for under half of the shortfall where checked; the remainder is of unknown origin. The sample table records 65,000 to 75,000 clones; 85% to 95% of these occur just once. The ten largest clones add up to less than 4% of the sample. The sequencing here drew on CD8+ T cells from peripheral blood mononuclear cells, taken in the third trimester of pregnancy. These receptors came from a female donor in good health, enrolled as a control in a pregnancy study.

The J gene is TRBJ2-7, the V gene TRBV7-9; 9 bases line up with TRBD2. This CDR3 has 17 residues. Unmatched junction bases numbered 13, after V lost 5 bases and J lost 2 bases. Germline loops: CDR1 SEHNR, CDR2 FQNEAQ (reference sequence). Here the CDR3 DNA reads TGTGCCAGCAGCGACCCCGAAGGAGCGGGGGGCCCCTACGAGCAGTACTTC. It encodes CASSDPEGAGGPYEQYF.

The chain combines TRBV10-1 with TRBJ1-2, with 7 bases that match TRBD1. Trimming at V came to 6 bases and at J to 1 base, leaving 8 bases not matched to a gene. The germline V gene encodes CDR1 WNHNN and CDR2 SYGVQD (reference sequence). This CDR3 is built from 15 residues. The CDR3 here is CASRPPGQNNYGYTF. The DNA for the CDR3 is TGCGCCAGCAGGCCTCCGGGACAGAATAACTATGGCTACACCTTC.

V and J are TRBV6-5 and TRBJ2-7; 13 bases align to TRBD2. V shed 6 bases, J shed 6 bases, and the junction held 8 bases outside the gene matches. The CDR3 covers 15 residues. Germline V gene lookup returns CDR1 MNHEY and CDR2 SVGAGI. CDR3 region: CASSLTSGGTIEQYF. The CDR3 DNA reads TGTGCCAGCAGCCTGACTAGCGGGGGGACCATCGAGCAGTACTTC.

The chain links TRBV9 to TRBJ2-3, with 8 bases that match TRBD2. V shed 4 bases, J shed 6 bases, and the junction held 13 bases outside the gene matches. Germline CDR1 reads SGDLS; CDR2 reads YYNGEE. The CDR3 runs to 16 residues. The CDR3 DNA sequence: TGTGCCAGCAGCCCGGGAGGGAGTGCGAGCGGGGATACGCAGTATTTT. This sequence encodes CASSPGGSASGDTQYF.

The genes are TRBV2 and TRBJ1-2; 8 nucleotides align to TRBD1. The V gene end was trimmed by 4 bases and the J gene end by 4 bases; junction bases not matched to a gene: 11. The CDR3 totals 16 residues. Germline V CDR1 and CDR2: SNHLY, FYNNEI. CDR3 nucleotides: TGTGCCAGCAGTGTCGAGGACAGGGCACAGAGCTATGGCTACACCTTC. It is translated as CASSVEDRAQSYGYTF.

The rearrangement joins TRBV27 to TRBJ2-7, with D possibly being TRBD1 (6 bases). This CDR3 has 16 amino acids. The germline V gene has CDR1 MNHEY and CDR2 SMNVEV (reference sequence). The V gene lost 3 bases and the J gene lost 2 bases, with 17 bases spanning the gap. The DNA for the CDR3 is TGTGCCAGCAGTTTCAGCGGACAGAAGATTACCTACGAGCAGTACTTC. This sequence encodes CASSFSGQKITYEQYF.

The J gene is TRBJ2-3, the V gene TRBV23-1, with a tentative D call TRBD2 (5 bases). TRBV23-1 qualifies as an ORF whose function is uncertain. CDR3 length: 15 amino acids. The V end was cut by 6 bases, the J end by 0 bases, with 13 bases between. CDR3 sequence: CASRPLSASTDTQYF. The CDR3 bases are TGCGCCAGCAGACCCCTTAGCGCTAGCACAGATACGCAGTATTTT.

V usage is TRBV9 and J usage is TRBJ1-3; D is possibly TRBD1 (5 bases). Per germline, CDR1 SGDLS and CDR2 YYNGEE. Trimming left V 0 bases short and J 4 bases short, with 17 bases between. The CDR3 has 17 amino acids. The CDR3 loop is CASSVGFTPGVGNTIYF. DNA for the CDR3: TGTGCCAGCAGCGTAGGATTCACTCCGGGGGTGGGAAACACCATATATTTT.

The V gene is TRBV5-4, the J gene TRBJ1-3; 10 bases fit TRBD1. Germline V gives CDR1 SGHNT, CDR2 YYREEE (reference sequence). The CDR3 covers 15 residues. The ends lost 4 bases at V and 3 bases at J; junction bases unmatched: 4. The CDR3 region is CASSIDRGLGNTIYF. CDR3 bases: TGTGCCAGCAGCATCGACAGGGGGCTTGGAAACACCATATATTTT.

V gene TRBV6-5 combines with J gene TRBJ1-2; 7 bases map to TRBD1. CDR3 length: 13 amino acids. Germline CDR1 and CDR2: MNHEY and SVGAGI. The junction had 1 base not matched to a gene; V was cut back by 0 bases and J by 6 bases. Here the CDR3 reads CASSYSGGHGYTF. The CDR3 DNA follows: TGTGCCAGCAGTTACTCAGGGGGCCATGGCTACACCTTC.

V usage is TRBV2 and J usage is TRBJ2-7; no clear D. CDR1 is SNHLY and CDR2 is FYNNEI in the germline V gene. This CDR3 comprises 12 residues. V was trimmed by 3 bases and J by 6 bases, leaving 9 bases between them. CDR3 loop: CASSDSSFEQYF. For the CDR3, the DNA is TGTGCCAGCAGTGATAGTTCGTTCGAGCAGTACTTC.

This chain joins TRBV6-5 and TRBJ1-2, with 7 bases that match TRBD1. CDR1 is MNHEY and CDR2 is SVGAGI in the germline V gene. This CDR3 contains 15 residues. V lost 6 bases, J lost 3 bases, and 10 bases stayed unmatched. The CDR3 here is CASRSAEGADYGYTF. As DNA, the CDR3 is TGTGCCAGCAGGTCGGCCGAGGGGGCGGACTATGGCTACACCTTC.

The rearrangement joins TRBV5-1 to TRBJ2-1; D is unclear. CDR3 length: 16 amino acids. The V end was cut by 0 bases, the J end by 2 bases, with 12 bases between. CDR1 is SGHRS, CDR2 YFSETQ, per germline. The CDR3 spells CASSLVPPRAYNEQFF. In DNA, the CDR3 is TGCGCCAGCAGCTTGGTCCCGCCCCGGGCCTACAATGAGCAGTTCTTC.

The CDR3 region has the DNA TGTGCCAGCAGCCACGCAAGAGAAAACACCATATATTTT. Amino acids: CASSHARENTIYF. The chain carries TRBV14 and TRBJ1-3; no clear D gene. Germline V gene lookup returns CDR1 SGHDN and CDR2 FVKESK. The CDR3 runs to 13 residues. The V and J ends lost 3 bases and 6 bases respectively, with 9 bases between them.